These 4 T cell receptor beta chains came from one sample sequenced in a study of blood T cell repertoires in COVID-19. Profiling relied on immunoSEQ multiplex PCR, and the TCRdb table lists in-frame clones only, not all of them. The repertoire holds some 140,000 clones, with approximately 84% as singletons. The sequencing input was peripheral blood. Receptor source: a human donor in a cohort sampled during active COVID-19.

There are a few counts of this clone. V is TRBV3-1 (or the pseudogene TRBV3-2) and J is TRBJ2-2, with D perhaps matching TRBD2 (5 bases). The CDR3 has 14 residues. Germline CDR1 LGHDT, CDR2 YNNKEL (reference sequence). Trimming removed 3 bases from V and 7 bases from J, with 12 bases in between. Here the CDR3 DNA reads TGTGCCAGCAGCCACCGGGGAAGTGACGGGGAGCTGTTTTTT. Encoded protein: CASSHRGSDGELFF.

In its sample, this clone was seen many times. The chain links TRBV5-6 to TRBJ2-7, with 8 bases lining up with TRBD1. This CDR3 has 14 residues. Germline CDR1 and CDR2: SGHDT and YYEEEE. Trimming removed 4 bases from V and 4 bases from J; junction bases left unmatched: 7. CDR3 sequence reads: CASSPTTGGYEQYF. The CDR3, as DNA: TGTGCCAGCAGCCCTACCACAGGGGGTTACGAGCAGTACTTC.

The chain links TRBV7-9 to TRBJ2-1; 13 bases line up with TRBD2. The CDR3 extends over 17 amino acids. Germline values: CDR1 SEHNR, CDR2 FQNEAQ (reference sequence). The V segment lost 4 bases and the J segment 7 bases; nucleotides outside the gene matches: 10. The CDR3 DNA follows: TGTGCCAGCAGCTCGACGTGGACTAGCGGGGGTGCTAATGAGCAGTTCTTC. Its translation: CASSSTWTSGGANEQFF.

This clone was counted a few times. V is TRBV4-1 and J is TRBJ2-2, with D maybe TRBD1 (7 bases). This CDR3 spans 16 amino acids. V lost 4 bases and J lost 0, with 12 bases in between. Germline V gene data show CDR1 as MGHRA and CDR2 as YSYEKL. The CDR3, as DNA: TGCGCCAGCAGCCTCGGAGGGGGCGCGAACACCGGGGAGCTGTTTTTT. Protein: CASSLGGGANTGELFF.